These T cell receptor beta chains were read from a single sample in a study of Ad26.COV2.S vaccination and SARS-CoV-2 variants. Clones were sequenced by immunoSEQ multiplex PCR, and TCRdb holds only the in-frame ones, with some missing. The profile shows approximately 350,000 clones, about nine tenths of them singletons. The sequencing used peripheral blood, collected in a trial of Ad26.COV2.S vaccine versus placebo. The source of these receptors is a person aged 18-65 years who received the Ad26.COV2.S COVID-19 vaccine or a placebo. Each CDR3 is given with its conserved first and last residue. A D gene is named only where the DNA matches it firmly. Size values are once, few and many counts, or a class for expanded clones, and some rows have none.

V	D	J	size	CDR3	DNA
TRBV30	TRBD1	TRBJ1-5	.	CASRTGNQPQHF	TGTGCCTCAAGGACAGGGAATCAGCCCCAGCATTTT
TRBV5-4	TRBD1	TRBJ1-1	.	CASSTGTGMSTEAFF	TGTGCCAGCAGCACCGGGACAGGGATGTCCACTGAAGCTTTCTTT
TRBV3-1/TRBV3-2	TRBD1	TRBJ2-2	once	CASLPGQGTGELFF	TGTGCCAGTTTACCGGGACAGGGTACCGGGGAGCTGTTTTTT
TRBV6-5	.	TRBJ1-5	.	CASRPGGGNQPQHF	TGTGCCAGCAGGCCCGGGGGGGGCAATCAGCCCCAGCATTTT
TRBV4-3	TRBD1	TRBJ1-1	.	CASSPRQGGEAFF	TGCGCCAGCAGCCCAAGACAGGGAGGCGAAGCTTTCTTT
TRBV19	.	TRBJ1-4	.	CASSINEDEKLFF	TGTGCCAGTAGTATAAACGAGGATGAAAAACTGTTTTTT
TRBV20-1	.	TRBJ1-2	.	CSALSYGYTF	TGCAGTGCCCTCAGCTATGGCTACACCTTC
TRBV5-4	.	TRBJ1-4	.	CASSLARGHGEKLFF	TGTGCCAGCAGCTTGGCACGCGGGCACGGGGAAAAACTGTTTTTT
TRBV4-1	.	TRBJ1-1	.	CASSQVRPGTEAFF	TGCGCCAGCAGCCAAGTCCGACCCGGGACTGAAGCTTTCTTT
TRBV7-2	.	TRBJ2-7	few	CASSPTPGLRYEQYF	TGTGCCAGCAGCCCAACACCGGGACTCCGCTACGAGCAGTACTTC
TRBV4-3	TRBD1	TRBJ2-7	.	CASSQERDRGSYEQYF	TGCGCCAGCAGCCAGGAACGGGACAGGGGGTCCTACGAGCAGTACTTC
TRBV27	.	TRBJ2-6	.	CASGYGRPANSGANVLTF	TGTGCCAGCGGGTACGGTAGGCCAGCAAACTCTGGGGCCAACGTCCTGACTTTC
TRBV7-9	TRBD1	TRBJ1-6	.	CASSPPRGTGPHSPLHF	TGTGCCAGCAGCCCACCCCGGGGGACAGGCCCTCATTCACCCCTCCACTTT
TRBV30	.	TRBJ1-1	.	CAWSSGVQAFF	TGTGCCTGGAGTTCAGGGGTTCAAGCTTTCTTT
TRBV19	TRBD2	TRBJ2-2	.	CASSITGTSGAGELFF	TGTGCCAGTAGCATAACCGGGACTAGCGGGGCCGGGGAGCTGTTTTTT
TRBV10-3	.	TRBJ2-7	.	CATWGREGEQYF	TGTGCCACCTGGGGTAGGGAAGGCGAGCAGTACTTC
TRBV5-1	.	TRBJ2-1	.	CASSLNRGGPAYNEQFF	TGCGCCAGCAGCTTGAACCGTGGGGGCCCGGCTTACAATGAGCAGTTCTTC
TRBV30	TRBD1	TRBJ1-3	.	CAWRSWGGTGISGNTIYF	TGTGCCTGGAGGTCCTGGGGAGGGACAGGTATCTCTGGAAACACCATATATTTT
TRBV7-9	.	TRBJ2-7	.	CASSNSATGSSYEQYF	TGTGCCAGCAGCAATTCAGCTACAGGGAGCTCCTACGAGCAGTACTTC
TRBV27	TRBD1	TRBJ1-1	.	CASSYRGRTEAFF	TGTGCCAGCAGTTACAGGGGGAGAACTGAAGCTTTCTTT
TRBV30	.	TRBJ1-6	.	CAWNRVTSPPLHF	TGTGCCTGGAACAGGGTTACGAGCCCACCCCTCCACTTT
TRBV27	.	TRBJ1-6	.	CASKGPGDSPLHF	TGTGCCAGCAAGGGACCTGGGGATTCACCCCTCCACTTT
TRBV9	.	TRBJ1-1	few	CASSVSSMNTEAFF	TGTGCCAGCAGCGTTTCAAGCATGAACACTGAAGCTTTCTTT
TRBV7-6	TRBD2	TRBJ2-3	.	CASSLALLAGGLFGTDTQYF	TGTGCCAGCAGCTTAGCGCTCCTAGCGGGGGGGTTGTTTGGAACAGATACGCAGTATTTT